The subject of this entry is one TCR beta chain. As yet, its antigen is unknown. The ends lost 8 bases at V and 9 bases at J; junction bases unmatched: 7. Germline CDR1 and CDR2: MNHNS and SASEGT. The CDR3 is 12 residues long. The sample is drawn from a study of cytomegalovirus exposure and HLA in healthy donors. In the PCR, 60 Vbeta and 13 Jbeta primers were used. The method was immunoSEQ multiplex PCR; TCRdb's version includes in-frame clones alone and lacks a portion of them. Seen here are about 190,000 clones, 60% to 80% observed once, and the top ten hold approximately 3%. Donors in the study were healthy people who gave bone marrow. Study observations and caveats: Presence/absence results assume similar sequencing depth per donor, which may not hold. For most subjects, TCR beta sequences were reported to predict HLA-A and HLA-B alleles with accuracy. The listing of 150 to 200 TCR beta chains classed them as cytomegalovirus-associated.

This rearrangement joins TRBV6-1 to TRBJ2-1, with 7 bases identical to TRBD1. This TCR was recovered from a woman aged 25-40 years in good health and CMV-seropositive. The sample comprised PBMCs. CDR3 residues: CASGITGAEQFF. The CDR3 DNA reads TGTGCCAGCGGGATCACAGGGGCTGAGCAGTTCTTC.